This entry is about one TCR beta chain. The antigen remains undetermined. Germline loops: CDR1 MGHRA, CDR2 YSYEKL. The V end lost 1 base, the J end lost 6 bases, and 6 bases lay between the germline ends. The CDR3 loop spans 13 amino acids. Graft specimens yielded both intraepithelial and lamina propria lymphocytes. The record originates from a study of graft-versus-host responses after intestinal transplantation. The wider study: Multivisceral, liver-intestinal, or isolated intestinal transplants were given to recipients.

Overall study findings and caveats: In patients with graft-donor T cell macrochimerism, allograft graft-versus-host to host-versus-graft clonal ratios were high.

The assay was immunoSEQ multiplex PCR, and TCRdb's table has in-frame clones only and misses some. Of more than 30,000 clones listed, 87% were seen once; the top ten hold about a sixth. This TCR derives from a human patient who received an intestinal transplant, so some T cells may come from the graft donor. The sequences come from ileum tissue, collected around 190 days after intestinal transplant. The rearrangement joins TRBV4-1 to TRBJ2-2; no clear D gene. The CDR3 protein is CASSQASAGELFF. The CDR3 bases are TGCGCCAGCAGCCAAGCAAGCGCCGGGGAGCTGTTTTTT.